These 21 T cell receptor beta chains were sequenced from one sample in a study of shared clonotypes between healthy human individuals. The data were produced by immunoSEQ multiplex PCR, yet TCRdb's version contains in-frame clones alone and is incomplete. The sample gives roughly 500,000 clones, 76% of which show up once; 10% to 15% is in the top ten. Sequencing was performed on PBMCs. The receptor set was obtained from a woman aged 40-49 years in good health. Some clones in this sample may be carry-over from other donors' samples.

The chain is built from TRBV6-5 and TRBJ2-7; D gene unclear. This CDR3 is 13 amino acids long. The V end lost 9 bases, the J end lost 0 bases, and 12 bases lay between the germline ends. The V gene's germline CDR1 is MNHEY and CDR2 SVGAGI. DNA of the CDR3: TGTGCCAGTCGGAAGGGCAGCTCCTACGAGCAGTACTTC. Its protein product is CASRKGSSYEQYF.

The chain is built from TRBV20-1 and TRBJ1-2, with 9 positions matching TRBD1. The V gene's germline CDR1 is DFQATT and CDR2 SNEGSKA (reference sequence). This CDR3 comprises 11 residues. V was pared by 8 bases and J by 8 bases, with 6 bases of the junction left unmatched. The CDR3 spells CSRGQGGGYTF. The CDR3 DNA is TGCAGTAGGGGACAGGGAGGCGGCTACACCTTC.

The J gene is TRBJ2-5, the V gene TRBV5-4, with D possibly TRBD2 on 7 matching bases. Germline V lookup: CDR1 SGHNT, CDR2 YYREEE (reference sequence). The V and J ends lost 7 bases and 3 bases respectively, with 19 bases between them. The CDR3 totals 15 residues. CDR3 sequence reads: CASGYRAGAEETQYF. CDR3 bases: TGTGCCAGCGGTTATCGGGCGGGGGCGGAAGAGACCCAGTACTTC.

The gene calls are TRBV19 and TRBJ1-4, with D unclear. The CDR3 runs to 14 residues. Germline CDR1 is LNHDA and CDR2 is SQIVND (reference sequence). Trimming stripped 3 bases from V and 8 bases from J, with 13 bases between. The CDR3 sequence is CASSIGGFGEKLFF. CDR3 bases: TGTGCCAGTAGTATCGGAGGGTTTGGGGAAAAACTGTTTTTT. The variable domain in full, completed from reference TRBV19 and TRBJ1-4, reads DGGITQSPKYLFRKEGQNVTLSCEQNLNHDAMYWYRQDPGQGLRLIYYSQIVNDFQKGDIAEGYSVSREKKESFPLTVTSAQKNPTAFYLCASSIGGFGEKLFFGSGTQLSVL.

CDR3 in DNA: TGTGCCTGGAGTGTAGGGACAGGGCTGCGGTACGAGCAGTACTTC. Translation gives CAWSVGTGLRYEQYF. V and J are TRBV30 and TRBJ2-7, with 9 bases identical to TRBD1. Looked up from germline, CDR1 is GTSNPN and CDR2 is SVGIG (reference sequence). Trimming took 0 bases from V and 4 from J; bases not matched to a gene: 7. This CDR3 spans 15 amino acids. Variable domain in full (rest from reference TRBV30 and TRBJ2-7): SQTIHQWPATLVQPVGSPLSLECTVEGTSNPNLYWYRQAAGRGLQLLFYSVGIGQISSEVPQNLSASRPQDRQFILSSKKLLLSDSGFYLCAWSVGTGLRYEQYFGPGTRLTVT.

The sample holds one count of this clone. The chain combines TRBV6-6 with TRBJ2-1, with unresolved D. The CDR3 is 15 amino acids. V lost 0 bases and J lost 5, with 11 bases in between. The germline V gene encodes CDR1 MNHNY and CDR2 SVGAGI (reference sequence). This chain's CDR3 is CASSYSGGVDNEQFF. The CDR3 DNA is TGTGCCAGCAGTTACTCGGGTGGAGTAGACAATGAGCAGTTCTTC.

The V gene is TRBV7-6, the J gene TRBJ1-4; unclear D gene. The CDR3 sequence is 14 residues long. Trimming took 0 bases from V and 8 from J, leaving 10 bases between them. Germline loops: CDR1 SGHVS, CDR2 FNYEAQ. In DNA form, the CDR3 reads TGTGCCAGCAGCTTAGCCCCCGGGCCCGAAAAACTGTTTTTT. This gives the protein CASSLAPGPEKLFF.

This clone was seen only a few times. Other DNA sequences in this sample translate to the same CDR3. The chain uses TRBV7-2 and TRBJ2-5; weak D call: TRBD2 (5 bases). With 5 bases removed from V and 1 base from J, the gap between germline ends came to 11 bases. The CDR3 spans 14 residues. Germline V gives CDR1 SGHTA, CDR2 FQGNSA. Written as DNA, the CDR3 is TGTGCCAGCAGCACCGGACTGATCCAAGAGACCCAGTACTTC. The encoded protein is CASSTGLIQETQYF.

This sequence joins TRBV9 and TRBJ1-3; D is possibly TRBD1 (5 bases). V was trimmed by 0 bases and J by 9 bases, leaving 16 bases between them. Per germline, CDR1 SGDLS and CDR2 YYNGEE. The CDR3 loop spans 15 amino acids. The DNA for the CDR3 is TGTGCCAGCAGCGTAGCTATGGAAGGGGCCGCCACCATATATTTT. This encodes CASSVAMEGAATIYF.

The chain uses TRBV28 and TRBJ2-6; tentatively, D is TRBD2 (6 bases). The CDR3 has 15 amino acids. Deletions cut 8 bases from V and 2 bases from J, with 13 bases between. Germline CDR1 is MDHEN and CDR2 is SYDVKM. The CDR3 coding sequence is TGTGCCAGCGGAACGGGAGCAACTGGGGCCAACGTCCTGACTTTC. Its protein is CASGTGATGANVLTF.

V is TRBV10-2 and J is TRBJ2-3; 9 nucleotides line up with TRBD2. The V and J ends lost 6 bases and 3 bases, in that order; junction bases with no gene match: 4. The CDR3 totals 14 residues. The germline V gene has CDR1 WSHSY and CDR2 SAAADI. CDR3 sequence (DNA): TGCGCCAGCAGCCTTAGCGGGAGAACAGATACGCAGTATTTT. Its protein product is CASSLSGRTDTQYF.

This clone was counted between two and nine times. V gene TRBV5-1 combines with J gene TRBJ2-5; perhaps D is TRBD1 or TRBD2 (5 bases each). Between the trimmed V and J ends, which lost 0 bases and 1 base, there was a span of 10 bases. The CDR3 consists of 15 residues. Germline CDR1 is SGHRS and CDR2 is YFSETQ. The CDR3 spells CASSLGGTAQETQYF. CDR3 nucleotide sequence: TGCGCCAGCAGCTTGGGAGGGACGGCCCAAGAGACCCAGTACTTC.

This clone was counted only a few times. CDR3 DNA sequence: TGCAGCGTATCCGGGACTAGCGGTCCCGGGGATACGCAGTATTTT. Translating it yields CSVSGTSGPGDTQYF. The genes are TRBV29-1 and TRBJ2-3, with TRBD2 matching over 11 bases. Germline values: CDR1 SQVTM, CDR2 ANQGSEA. The CDR3 is 15 residues long. V shed 6 bases, J shed 6 bases, and the junction held 11 bases outside the gene matches.

This clone was recorded once. This chain joins TRBV18 and TRBJ1-2; D might be TRBD1 (5 bases). Germline V gene sequence: CDR1 KGHSH, CDR2 LQKENI. V lost 5 bases and J lost 3, with 13 bases in between. The CDR3 runs 14 residues. The DNA of the CDR3 is TGTGCCAGCTCAACGTTAGGGACCGACTATGGCTACACCTTC. Translating gives CASSTLGTDYGYTF. The complete variable domain, with remaining parts taken from reference TRBV18 and TRBJ1-2, reads NAGVMQNPRHLVRRRGQEARLRCSPMKGHSHVYWYRQLPEEGLKFMVYLQKENIIDESGMPKERFSAEFPKEGPSILRIQQVVRGDSAAYFCASSTLGTDYGYTFGSGTRLTVV.

A note on this clone: The same CDR3 also results from other DNA sequences found in this sample. The chain employs TRBV5-1 and TRBJ2-1, with 7 bases identical to TRBD1. The CDR3 has 15 amino acids. V lost 0 bases and J lost 2; bases outside the gene matches: 2. Germline V gene sequence: CDR1 SGHRS, CDR2 YFSETQ. CDR3 sequence: CASSLGQGPYNEQFF. The CDR3 DNA is TGCGCCAGCAGCTTGGGACAGGGCCCCTACAATGAGCAGTTCTTC.

This clone was seen a few times. The V and J genes are TRBV10-3 and TRBJ2-7, with a tentative D call TRBD2 (6 bases). With 3 bases removed from V and 4 bases from J, the gap between germline ends came to 13 bases. CDR3 length: 14 residues. From germline, CDR1 is ENHRY and CDR2 SYGVKD. In DNA form, the CDR3 reads TGTGCCATCAGTGACCAGGAGGGCCGTTACGAGCAGTACTTC. Its protein product is CAISDQEGRYEQYF.

This sequence joins TRBV7-9 and TRBJ1-2, with 7 bases fitting TRBD1. V was pared by 1 base and J by 5 bases, with 4 bases of the junction left unmatched. The CDR3 extends over 14 amino acids. Germline V CDR1 and CDR2: SEHNR, FQNEAQ (reference sequence). CDR3 sequence reads: CASSLGGTAYGYTF. CDR3 nucleotides: TGTGCCAGCAGCTTAGGCGGGACAGCGTATGGCTACACCTTC.

The rearrangement uses TRBV10-3 and TRBJ2-7; D could derive from TRBD1 or TRBD2 (5 bases each). The CDR3 is 13 residues long. Germline V gene data show CDR1 as ENHRY and CDR2 as SYGVKD. V lost 1 base and J lost 4, with 8 bases in between. In DNA form, the CDR3 reads TGTGCCATCAGTGAGTTGGGGGATTACGAGCAGTACTTC. This sequence encodes CAISELGDYEQYF.

As to this clone: As the CDR3 is not closed by the conserved phenylalanine or tryptophan, this likely results from a read error. The chain has TRBV7-9 and TRBJ2-2, with 7 bases aligning to TRBD1. V shed 5 bases, J shed 5 bases, and the junction held 8 bases outside the gene matches. There are 15 residues in the CDR3. Germline V lookup: CDR1 SEHNR, CDR2 FQNEAQ (reference sequence). DNA for the CDR3: TGTGCCAGCAGCCATCTGACAGGGCGGACCGGGGAGCTGTTTTCT. Residues: CASSHLTGRTGELFS.

The sample holds one count of this clone. The CDR3 is CASSYLDRAGYEQYF. The CDR3 DNA follows: TGTGCCAGCAGTTACTTGGACAGGGCTGGCTACGAGCAGTACTTC. This chain connects TRBV6-6 to TRBJ2-7; 8 bases agree with TRBD1. The length of the CDR3 is 15 residues. Losses at the gene ends were 1 base for V and 3 bases for J; bases not matched to a gene: 5. CDR1 and CDR2 (germline): MNHNY, SVGAGI (reference sequence).

The chain recombines TRBV7-2 with TRBJ1-1; D ambiguous. There are 13 residues in the CDR3. Trimming took off 5 bases at V and 5 bases at J, with 12 bases between the two ends. CDR1 SGHTA and CDR2 FQGNSA come from the germline V gene. The CDR3 DNA sequence: TGTGCCAGCAGCCTCTCGTGGGGTACTGAAGCTTTCTTT. Translation gives CASSLSWGTEAFF.